These 19 T cell receptor beta chains were sequenced from one sample in a study of shared clonotypes between healthy human individuals. Sequenced by immunoSEQ multiplex PCR; TCRdb stores in-frame clones only, minus some. The repertoire includes about 2 million clones, roughly 94% of them detected once, and 0.13% sits in the top ten. The sample consisted of naive CD4+ T cells sorted from blood. Subset in this sample: CD45RA+ positively selected. These receptor sequences come from a man aged 18 to 30 in good health.

This clone was seen only once. The chain has TRBV21-1 and TRBJ2-5; TRBD1 was called by the table and not checked on the DNA. TRBV21-1 is noted as a pseudogene. The CDR3 sequence is 15 residues long. The CDR3 reads CASSKTGPVQETQYF. CDR3 DNA sequence: TGTGCCAGCAGCAAGACAGGGCCTGTTCAAGAGACCCAGTACTTC.

The chain recombines TRBV2 with TRBJ2-3, with TRBD2 matching 9 bases. There are 16 residues in the CDR3. The V gene's germline CDR1 is SNHLY and CDR2 FYNNEI. The J segment lost 8 bases and the V segment lost 4 bases, leaving 13 bases of the junction unmatched. The CDR3 protein is CASSASSGSPWGTQYF. CDR3 nucleotide sequence: TGTGCCAGCAGTGCGAGTAGCGGGAGCCCCTGGGGTACGCAGTATTTT. Using reference TRBV2 and TRBJ2-3 for the parts outside the CDR3, the full variable domain is EPEVTQTPSHQVTQMGQEVILRCVPISNHLYFYWYRQILGQKVEFLVSFYNNEISEKSEIFDDQFSVERPDGSNFTLKIRSTKLEDSAMYFCASSASSGSPWGTQYFGPGTRLTVL.

The gene calls are TRBV27 and TRBJ1-3; TRBD1 matches 9 bases. The germline CDR1 and CDR2 sequences are MNHEY and SMNVEV (reference sequence). V shed 3 bases, J shed 0 bases, and the junction held 3 bases outside the gene matches. The CDR3 totals 16 residues. The CDR3 loop is CASSFTGGYSGNTIYF. CDR3 nucleotides: TGTGCCAGCAGTTTTACAGGGGGCTACTCTGGAAACACCATATATTTT.

V and J are TRBV5-1 and TRBJ2-5, with 11 bases lining up with TRBD1. Germline CDR1 is SGHRS and CDR2 is YFSETQ. Trimming removed 0 bases from V and 4 bases from J; junction bases left unmatched: 5. The CDR3 spans 16 residues. CDR3 sequence: CASSLEGTGGLETQYF. DNA for the CDR3: TGCGCCAGCAGCTTGGAAGGGACAGGGGGATTAGAGACCCAGTACTTC.

The chain combines TRBV5-1 with TRBJ2-3; possibly TRBD2 for D (5 bases). Per the germline V gene, CDR1 is SGHRS and CDR2 is YFSETQ. The CDR3 totals 14 residues. Trimming took off 0 bases at V and 4 bases at J, with 9 bases between the two ends. The CDR3 region is CASSLERRSDTQYF. The CDR3 region has the DNA TGCGCCAGCAGCTTGGAGCGGAGATCAGATACGCAGTATTTT.

The gene calls are TRBV7-9 and TRBJ1-1; the D is unclear. The CDR3 loop spans 14 amino acids. V lost 0 bases and J lost 7, with 12 bases in between. CDR1 and CDR2 from the germline V gene are SEHNR and FQNEAQ (reference sequence). CDR3 sequence reads: CASSLALIQHEAFF. The CDR3 nucleotides are TGTGCCAGCAGCTTAGCGCTAATCCAGCATGAAGCTTTCTTT.

The V and J genes are TRBV28 and TRBJ1-6; TRBD1 matches at 7 bases. Unmatched junction bases numbered 4, after V lost 5 bases and J lost 0 bases. The CDR3 is made up of 16 amino acids. The germline CDR1 and CDR2 sequences are MDHEN and SYDVKM. The CDR3 reads CASSGGQSSYNSPLHF. DNA of the CDR3: TGTGCCAGCAGTGGGGGACAGAGCTCCTATAATTCACCCCTCCACTTT.

CDR3 in DNA: TGTGCCAGCAGCTTAGGTATGGCGGGGCTATCCTACGAGCAGTACTTC. Translated: CASSLGMAGLSYEQYF. The gene calls are TRBV5-4 and TRBJ2-7, with a weak D call TRBD2 (6 bases). The CDR3 is made up of 16 amino acids. V was pared by 2 bases and J by 1 base, with 16 bases between. The V gene's germline CDR1 is SGHNT and CDR2 YYREEE (reference sequence).

The chain joins TRBV9 to TRBJ2-3, with TRBD2 identical over 8 bases. The trim removed 0 bases at V and 1 base at J, leaving 1 base unmatched. The CDR3 has 15 residues. Germline values: CDR1 SGDLS, CDR2 YYNGEE. In DNA, the CDR3 is TGTGCCAGCAGCGTAGAAGCGGGAGGCACAGATACGCAGTATTTT. Protein product: CASSVEAGGTDTQYF.

This sequence joins TRBV5-4 and TRBJ1-1; TRBD1 is a possible D gene (6 bases). Germline V gene lookup returns CDR1 SGHNT and CDR2 YYREEE (reference sequence). The CDR3 is 18 residues long. V lost 1 base, J lost 3 bases, and 22 bases lay in between. CDR3 sequence reads: CASSLIGRGGRGDTEAFF. CDR3 DNA sequence: TGTGCCAGCAGCTTGATCGGCCGCGGGGGGCGCGGCGACACTGAAGCTTTCTTT.

This rearrangement joins TRBV4-1 to TRBJ2-4, with TRBD1 identical over 7 bases. J lost 4 bases, V lost 0 bases, and 3 bases had no gene match. The CDR3 is 15 residues long. Germline lookup yields CDR1 MGHRA and CDR2 YSYEKL. The CDR3 reads CASSQDLQGKNIQYF. CDR3 in DNA: TGCGCCAGCAGCCAAGATCTACAGGGGAAAAACATTCAGTACTTC.

V is TRBV7-8 and J is TRBJ2-1, with TRBD2 identical over 7 bases. The CDR3 totals 16 residues. Germline CDR1 is SGHVS and CDR2 is FQNEAQ. With V trimmed by 1 base and J by 9 bases, 12 bases remained unmatched. The CDR3 sequence is CASSLEGWEGLTEQFF. CDR3 bases: TGTGCCAGCAGCTTAGAGGGGTGGGAGGGCCTAACTGAGCAGTTCTTC.

This chain connects TRBV11-2 to TRBJ1-3, with D perhaps matching TRBD1 (5 bases). Deletions cut 0 bases from V and 2 bases from J, with 11 bases between. CDR3 length: 16 residues. Germline CDR1 and CDR2: SGHAT and FQNNGV. The CDR3 here is CASSLDPPGAGNTIYF. The DNA of the CDR3 is TGTGCCAGCAGCTTAGATCCCCCGGGGGCTGGAAACACCATATATTTT.

The chain links TRBV5-1 to TRBJ2-5; 9 bases line up with TRBD1. J was trimmed by 2 bases and V by 4 bases; bases with no gene match: 9. The CDR3 is made up of 16 amino acids. Germline CDR1 and CDR2: SGHRS and YFSETQ. Here the CDR3 reads CASSLGTGKGQETQYF. DNA for the CDR3: TGCGCCAGCAGCCTAGGGACAGGGAAGGGACAAGAGACCCAGTACTTC.

About this clone: The same CDR3 can be traced to other DNA sequences in this sample. The gene calls are TRBV18 and TRBJ2-5; no clear D gene. The CDR3 is 12 amino acids. Germline CDR1 reads KGHSH; CDR2 reads LQKENI. Trimming removed 3 bases from V and 1 base from J, with 3 bases in between. CDR3 nucleotides: TGTGCCAGCTCACCGTCCCAAGAGACCCAGTACTTC. The encoded protein is CASSPSQETQYF.

V and J are TRBV15 and TRBJ2-7; a weak D match, TRBD1 (6 bases). Trimming left V 1 base short and J 4 bases short, with 20 bases between. Germline assignment: CDR1 LNHNV and CDR2 YYDKDF (reference sequence). This CDR3 spans 17 amino acids. Here the CDR3 reads CATSRVTGIPATYEQYF. CDR3 nucleotides: TGTGCCACCAGCAGAGTAACAGGGATCCCCGCGACGTACGAGCAGTACTTC. Complete variable domain (other parts from reference TRBV15 and TRBJ2-7): DAMVIQNPRYQVTQFGKPVTLSCSQTLNHNVMYWYQQKSSQAPKLLFHYYDKDFNNEADTPDNFQSRRPNTSFCFLDIRSPGLGDTAMYLCATSRVTGIPATYEQYFGPGTRLTVT.

The chain is built from TRBV11-3 and TRBJ2-3; possibly TRBD1 or TRBD2 for D (8 bases each). The CDR3 loop spans 16 amino acids. Trimming took 5 bases from V and 4 from J, leaving 19 bases between them. Germline V lookup: CDR1 SGHNT, CDR2 YENEEA. The CDR3 protein is CASSPGGGRSPDTQYF. CDR3 nucleotides: TGTGCCAGCAGCCCAGGGGGCGGGAGGAGCCCAGATACGCAGTATTTT.

The genes are TRBV6-1 and TRBJ2-3; unclear D gene. Trimming stripped 3 bases from V and 4 bases from J, with 11 bases between. CDR3 length equals 14 residues. Germline V lookup: CDR1 MNHNS, CDR2 SASEGT. Here the CDR3 reads CASSDRAMADTQYF. DNA for the CDR3: TGTGCCAGCAGTGATCGGGCTATGGCAGATACGCAGTATTTT.

The rearrangement joins TRBV11-2 to TRBJ2-7; 9 bases fit TRBD2. This CDR3 has 19 amino acids. The germline V gene has CDR1 SGHAT and CDR2 FQNNGV. J was trimmed by 4 bases and V by 5 bases; bases with no gene match: 21. The CDR3 here is CASSPRWVTSGSRRYEQYF. CDR3 in DNA: TGTGCCAGCAGCCCCCGGTGGGTGACTAGCGGTTCCCGAAGGTACGAGCAGTACTTC.